This entry lists 30 T cell receptor beta chains sequenced from one sample in a study of T cell responses to AZD1222 COVID-19 vaccine. Only in-frame clones appear in the TCRdb table, and some are missing; sequencing was by immunoSEQ multiplex PCR. The sample shows 100,000 to 150,000 clones, roughly 91% of them seen only once. This sample comprised peripheral blood, obtained on day 0 of MenACWY control vaccination. The receptors stem from an adult in good health.

V is TRBV19 and J is TRBJ2-2; a weak D match, TRBD1 (5 bases). Looked up from germline, CDR1 is LNHDA and CDR2 is SQIVND (reference sequence). This CDR3 region has 14 residues. Trimming left V 3 bases short and J 7 bases short, with 12 bases between. In nucleotides, the CDR3 is TGTGCCAGTAGTATGTTCCAGGGCGGCGGGGAGCTGTTTTTT. It translates to CASSMFQGGGELFF.

The V and J genes are TRBV6-6 and TRBJ2-2; 13 nucleotides line up with TRBD2. The CDR3 covers 18 residues. Unmatched junction bases numbered 12, after V lost 5 bases and J lost 6 bases. Per germline, CDR1 MNHNY and CDR2 SVGAGI (reference sequence). In DNA form, the CDR3 reads TGTGCCAGCAGTCAAACTAGCGGGGGGGCGATTGGCGCCGGGGAGCTGTTTTTT. Protein sequence: CASSQTSGGAIGAGELFF.

In DNA, the CDR3 is TGTGCCAGCAGCTTAGCGACCGGACAGGGCGGCGGCTACACCTTC. This sequence encodes CASSLATGQGGGYTF. This chain links TRBV7-9 with TRBJ1-2; TRBD1 agrees at 8 bases. CDR3 size: 15 residues. CDR1 and CDR2 from the germline V gene are SEHNR and FQNEAQ (reference sequence). J lost 8 bases, V lost 0 bases, and 8 bases had no gene match.

The V gene is TRBV5-1, the J gene TRBJ2-1; TRBD2 aligns across 11 bases. CDR1 is SGHRS and CDR2 is YFSETQ in the germline V gene. Trimming took 0 bases from V and 4 from J; bases not matched to a gene: 3. The CDR3 loop spans 16 amino acids. CDR3 sequence reads: CASSLATSGGYNEQFF. The CDR3 DNA follows: TGCGCCAGCAGCTTGGCTACTAGCGGGGGTTACAATGAGCAGTTCTTC.

The sample holds a few counts of this clone. J is TRBJ1-4 and V is TRBV30; no clear D gene. The CDR3 is 13 amino acids. Trimming removed 4 bases from V and 8 bases from J, with 14 bases in between. Per germline, CDR1 GTSNPN and CDR2 SVGIG (reference sequence). The CDR3 loop reads CAWNGQNKEKLFF. In DNA form, the CDR3 reads TGTGCCTGGAACGGCCAGAACAAAGAAAAACTGTTTTTT.

J is TRBJ1-1 and V is TRBV5-6, with D hard to call. The germline V gene encodes CDR1 SGHDT and CDR2 YYEEEE. This CDR3 contains 14 residues. Trimming removed 2 bases at V and 1 base at J, with 9 bases between. DNA for the CDR3: TGTGCCAGCAGCTTCCCGGCAGCGAACACTGAAGCTTTCTTT. Its translation: CASSFPAANTEAFF.

This clone was counted a single time. The rearrangement uses TRBV5-4 and TRBJ2-3; no definite D call. CDR1 and CDR2 (germline): SGHNT, YYREEE (reference sequence). This CDR3 contains 14 residues. The ends were cut back, 2 bases at V and 0 bases at J, with 7 bases in the middle. CDR3 sequence (DNA): TGTGCCAGCAGCTTCGGCACAAGCACAGATACGCAGTATTTT. Protein sequence: CASSFGTSTDTQYF.

This chain links TRBV28 with TRBJ1-5; D gene ambiguous. Trimming cost V 3 bases and J 7 bases, with 16 bases left between them. CDR1 MDHEN and CDR2 SYDVKM come from the germline V gene. The length of the CDR3 is 15 residues. The CDR3, as DNA: TGTGCCAGCAGTTTTCATCTGGGGTCAGACCAGCCCCAGCATTTT. Its protein product is CASSFHLGSDQPQHF.

V gene TRBV30 combines with J gene TRBJ1-5, with D perhaps TRBD1 (6 bases). This CDR3 is 14 amino acids long. The germline CDR1 and CDR2 sequences are GTSNPN and SVGIG (reference sequence). V was cut by 5 bases and J by 0 bases, with 11 bases left in between. In DNA form, the CDR3 reads TGTGCCTGGGGGAGGGGGGCTAGCAATCAGCCCCAGCATTTT. It translates to CAWGRGASNQPQHF. Based on the CDR3 plus reference TRBV30 and TRBJ1-5, the full variable domain is SQTIHQWPATLVQPVGSPLSLECTVEGTSNPNLYWYRQAAGRGLQLLFYSVGIGQISSEVPQNLSASRPQDRQFILSSKKLLLSDSGFYLCAWGRGASNQPQHFGDGTRLSIL.

This clone was recorded a few times. The chain couples TRBV5-1 to TRBJ2-7; D ambiguous. The V gene lost 2 bases and the J gene lost 6 bases, with 15 bases spanning the gap. From germline, CDR1 is SGHRS and CDR2 YFSETQ. This CDR3 has 14 amino acids. Here the CDR3 DNA reads TGCGCCAGCAGCTTAGGGTATCGTATGGGCGAGCAGTACTTC. Translating it yields CASSLGYRMGEQYF.

The chain has TRBV15 and TRBJ1-1; 9 bases line up with TRBD1. Germline-derived CDR1 and CDR2 are LNHNV and YYDKDF (reference sequence). The CDR3 contains 14 residues. Trimming took 5 bases from V and 6 from J; bases not matched to a gene: 7. DNA of the CDR3: TGTGCCACCAGCGGGGGACAGGGAGGATCTGAAGCTTTCTTT. This codes for CATSGGQGGSEAFF.

The V gene is TRBV28, the J gene TRBJ2-1; 7 bases fit TRBD2. The germline gives CDR1 MDHEN, CDR2 SYDVKM. The CDR3 sequence is 14 residues long. Trimming at V came to 6 bases and at J to 4 bases, leaving 6 bases not matched to a gene. The CDR3 DNA reads TGTGCCAGCAGGTCTCCGGGACTATACAATGAGCAGTTCTTC. It yields the protein CASRSPGLYNEQFF. The full variable domain, in which reference TRBV28 and TRBJ2-1 provide the parts outside the CDR3, is DVKVTQSSRYLVKRTGEKVFLECVQDMDHENMFWYRQDPGLGLRLIYFSYDVKMKEKGDIPEGYSVSREKKERFSLILESASTNQTSMYLCASRSPGLYNEQFFGPGTRLTVL.

This clone was seen a handful of times. The rearrangement joins TRBV18 to TRBJ2-5, with D tentatively TRBD2 (5 bases). Germline loops: CDR1 KGHSH, CDR2 LQKENI. The CDR3 consists of 14 residues. V lost 4 bases, J lost 5 bases, and 14 bases lay in between. The CDR3 sequence is CASSRNKGSETQYF. CDR3 in DNA: TGTGCCAGCTCACGAAACAAAGGGAGCGAGACCCAGTACTTC.

The chain employs TRBV2 and TRBJ2-3; no reliable D call. The length of the CDR3 is 12 residues. The V and J ends lost 6 bases and 0 bases respectively, with 4 bases between them. Germline values: CDR1 SNHLY, CDR2 FYNNEI. The CDR3 nucleotides read TGTGCCAGCAGGTATAGCACAGATACGCAGTATTTT. Its translation is CASRYSTDTQYF.

The rearrangement uses TRBV6-5 and TRBJ2-3, with TRBD1 as a possible D gene (6 bases). This CDR3 has 15 amino acids. Germline CDR1 MNHEY, CDR2 SVGAGI. V was pared by 2 bases and J by 6 bases, with 15 bases between. CDR3: CASSYQGLVDDTQYF. The CDR3, as DNA: TGTGCCAGCAGTTACCAGGGGCTAGTGGATGATACGCAGTATTTT.

CDR3 in amino acids: CASRERTGMGYTF. The CDR3 DNA sequence: TGTGCCAGCAGGGAACGGACAGGGATGGGCTACACCTTC. The chain carries TRBV27 and TRBJ1-2, with 8 bases lining up with TRBD1. The CDR3 consists of 13 residues. V dropped 6 bases and J dropped 8; count of bases not matched to a gene: 8. CDR1 and CDR2 (germline): MNHEY, SMNVEV (reference sequence).

The chain links TRBV18 to TRBJ2-3; 8 bases are shared with TRBD1. Germline V lookup: CDR1 KGHSH, CDR2 LQKENI. The CDR3 is 16 residues long. Unmatched junction bases numbered 2, after V lost 0 bases and J lost 0 bases. The CDR3 region has the DNA TGTGCCAGCTCACCACCTAGACAGGGGAGCACAGATACGCAGTATTTT. Amino acid sequence: CASSPPRQGSTDTQYF.

CDR3 sequence reads: CATSEGLAGGEETQYF. The DNA of the CDR3 is TGTGCCACCAGCGAGGGGCTAGCGGGGGGGGAAGAGACCCAGTACTTC. This chain connects TRBV15 to TRBJ2-5; the match to TRBD2 covers 12 bases. CDR1 and CDR2 (germline): LNHNV, YYDKDF (reference sequence). Trimming removed 5 bases from V and 3 bases from J; junction bases left unmatched: 7. The CDR3 totals 16 residues.

The V gene is TRBV5-1, the J gene TRBJ2-5, with D perhaps TRBD1 (6 bases). The germline V gene encodes CDR1 SGHRS and CDR2 YFSETQ. Trimming removed 5 bases from V and 4 bases from J, with 21 bases in between. This CDR3 has 16 amino acids. This chain's CDR3 is CASRVLPTGIGETQYF. The CDR3 bases are TGCGCCAGCAGGGTCTTGCCCACAGGGATCGGAGAGACCCAGTACTTC.

This rearrangement joins TRBV6-6 to TRBJ2-1, with a possible D match to TRBD1 (5 bases). The V gene's germline CDR1 is MNHNY and CDR2 SVGAGI (reference sequence). The CDR3 runs 14 residues. The V and J ends lost 0 bases and 6 bases respectively, with 9 bases between them. The CDR3 DNA reads as TGTGCCAGCAGTTACTCGACAGTAATCAATGAGCAGTTCTTC. Its protein product is CASSYSTVINEQFF.

The chain carries TRBV6-5 and TRBJ2-7, with 7 bases fitting TRBD2. V was pared by 8 bases and J by 5 bases, with 12 bases of the junction left unmatched. Germline CDR1 is MNHEY and CDR2 is SVGAGI. This CDR3 is 14 amino acids long. CDR3 protein: CASGWTSTPHEQYF. DNA of the CDR3: TGTGCCAGCGGGTGGACTAGTACGCCGCACGAGCAGTACTTC.

This clone came up a few times. This chain uses TRBV11-3 with TRBJ2-1; weak D call: TRBD2 (6 bases). Between the trimmed V and J ends, which lost 3 bases and 0 bases, there was a span of 9 bases. The CDR3 has 15 residues. Germline assignment: CDR1 SGHNT and CDR2 YENEEA. CDR3 DNA sequence: TGTGCCAGCAGCTTTAGCGGAAGCTCCTACAATGAGCAGTTCTTC. This sequence encodes CASSFSGSSYNEQFF.

This sequence joins TRBV18 and TRBJ1-4, with D unclear. V dropped 3 bases and J dropped 5 bases, with 10 bases sitting between them. The germline CDR1 and CDR2 sequences are KGHSH and LQKENI. This CDR3 comprises 14 residues. The CDR3 nucleotides are TGTGCCAGCTCACCGGTCACGGGCAATGAAAAACTGTTTTTT. It translates to CASSPVTGNEKLFF.

The V call is TRBV6-6, the J call TRBJ1-3, with D possibly TRBD1 on 6 matching bases. The CDR3 runs 16 residues. Trimming stripped 2 bases from V and 0 bases from J, with 11 bases between. CDR1 and CDR2 (germline): MNHNY, SVGAGI (reference sequence). The CDR3 DNA is TGTGCCAGCAGTTACATCGGGACAAGCTCTGGAAACACCATATATTTT. This gives the protein CASSYIGTSSGNTIYF.

This rearrangement joins TRBV2 to TRBJ2-7, with D hard to call. The germline V and J ends were trimmed by 4 bases and 0 bases, with 10 bases remaining between them. The CDR3 has 14 amino acids. Per the germline V gene, CDR1 is SNHLY and CDR2 is FYNNEI. CDR3 region: CASSGTWSSYEQYV. The CDR3 coding sequence is TGTGCCAGCAGTGGGACCTGGAGCTCCTACGAGCAGTACGTC.

V usage is TRBV13 and J usage is TRBJ2-7; tentatively, D is TRBD1 (6 bases). V was pared by 4 bases and J by 5 bases, with 15 bases between. Germline values: CDR1 PRHDT, CDR2 FYEKMQ (reference sequence). The CDR3 extends over 14 amino acids. The CDR3 nucleotides are TGTGCCAGCAGCTCTCAGGGGTTCTGGAACGAGCAGTACGTC. Residues: CASSSQGFWNEQYV.

This rearrangement joins TRBV2 to TRBJ1-2, with TRBD1 matching 10 bases. Germline CDR1 is SNHLY and CDR2 is FYNNEI. The trim removed 6 bases at V and 4 bases at J, leaving 11 bases unmatched. The CDR3 is made up of 16 amino acids. The CDR3 region is CASRENRDRGGYGYTF. DNA of the CDR3: TGTGCCAGCAGAGAAAATCGGGACAGGGGTGGCTATGGCTACACCTTC. Drawing the rest from reference TRBV2 and TRBJ1-2, the complete variable domain is EPEVTQTPSHQVTQMGQEVILRCVPISNHLYFYWYRQILGQKVEFLVSFYNNEISEKSEIFDDQFSVERPDGSNFTLKIRSTKLEDSAMYFCASRENRDRGGYGYTFGSGTRLTVV.

This chain joins TRBV5-1 and TRBJ2-3, with TRBD1 matching 7 bases. The CDR3 contains 17 residues. The germline CDR1 and CDR2 sequences are SGHRS and YFSETQ. The junction had 12 bases not matched to a gene; V was cut back by 3 bases and J by 2 bases. CDR3 sequence reads: CASSSLRDRGVTDTQYF. The DNA for the CDR3 is TGCGCCAGCAGCTCCCTCCGGGACAGAGGGGTCACAGATACGCAGTATTTT.

This clone has only a few counts. This chain connects TRBV7-9 to TRBJ1-6, with D unresolved. This CDR3 has 16 residues. Germline V gene data show CDR1 as SEHNR and CDR2 as FQNEAQ (reference sequence). V was shortened by 1 base and J by 6 bases, with 13 bases between the two germline ends. The CDR3 DNA reads TGTGCCAGCAGCTTAGGGGGTCCGGTCTTTAATTCACCCCTCCACTTT. As protein: CASSLGGPVFNSPLHF.

This clone has only one observation. V gene TRBV5-8 combines with J gene TRBJ2-3; 8 bases are a match to TRBD1. CDR1 SGHTS and CDR2 YDEGEE come from the germline V gene. The CDR3 has 16 residues. Losses at the gene ends were 2 bases for V and 2 bases for J; bases not matched to a gene: 7. The CDR3 DNA is TGTGCCAGCAGCTTTGACAGGGGTCCTCTCACAGATACGCAGTATTTT. Translated: CASSFDRGPLTDTQYF.